These 20 T cell receptor beta chains came from one sample sequenced in a study of human T cells and chemical hapten exposure. MiXCR, applied by TCRdb to the RACE reads, yields one record per CDR3 protein. The sample includes roughly 56,000 distinct CDR3 sequences, 9.5% to 10% of them seen just once. Time point defined: pre-sensitization, week 0. Stated treatment: therapeutic diphenylcyclopropenone sensitization with weekly scalp DPC. Unfractionated whole blood served as the source for total RNA extraction. The sequencing here drew on whole blood, taken in connection with sensitization to the hapten diphenylcyclopropenone (DPC). The receptor source for this set is a woman aged 25 to 45 with alopecia areata. Some clones in this sample may be carry-over from other donors' samples.

This clonotype was counted only a few times. The chain joins TRBV7-9 to TRBJ1-1; 7 nucleotides line up with TRBD1. Per germline, CDR1 SEHNR and CDR2 FQNEAQ (reference sequence). The CDR3 totals 17 residues. Unmatched junction bases numbered 10, after V lost 3 bases and J lost 0 bases. CDR3 in DNA: TGTGCCAGCAGCTTCGGGATGATGACAGGGATGAACACTGAAGCTTTCTTT. It translates to CASSFGMMTGMNTEAFF.

This clonotype has a handful of counts. The rearrangement links TRBV6-1 to TRBJ1-1, with D tentatively TRBD1 (6 bases). Trimming cost V 1 base and J 8 bases, with 17 bases left between them. The CDR3 is 15 amino acids. Germline assignment: CDR1 MNHNS and CDR2 SASEGT. The CDR3 is CASSEVVRDKGEAFF. The CDR3 DNA reads TGTGCCAGCAGTGAAGTCGTCCGGGACAAGGGGGAAGCTTTCTTT.

The table lists this clonotype with many counts. The CDR3 reads CASSDGGGDTDTQYF. As DNA, the CDR3 is TGTGCCAGCAGTGATGGCGGGGGGGACACAGATACGCAGTATTTT. The chain is built from TRBV6-1 and TRBJ2-3; TRBD2 matches 9 bases. This CDR3 comprises 15 residues. Germline CDR1 is MNHNS and CDR2 is SASEGT. J lost 2 bases, V lost 3 bases, and 3 bases had no gene match.

This clonotype was observed many times. The chain carries TRBV6-2 or TRBV6-3 and TRBJ1-2; 7 bases line up with TRBD1. Looked up from germline, CDR1 is MNHEY and CDR2 is SVGEGT. V was pared by 7 bases and J by 4 bases, with 12 bases of the junction left unmatched. CDR3 length equals 15 residues. Here the CDR3 DNA reads TGTGCCAGCACCTCACTGGACAGGAGTCCCTATGGCTACACCTTC. It yields the protein CASTSLDRSPYGYTF.

The table lists this clonotype with many counts. This sequence joins TRBV12-5 and TRBJ1-2; D not certain. Trimming pared 8 bases from V and 4 bases from J, leaving 5 bases between. The CDR3 extends over 10 amino acids. The V gene's germline CDR1 is LGHNT and CDR2 FRNRAP. The CDR3 spells CASRRYGYTF. CDR3 bases: TGTGCTAGTCGGCGCTATGGCTACACCTTC.

By share, this clonotype ranks as medium-sized. V usage is TRBV4-3 and J usage is TRBJ2-1; D perhaps matches TRBD2 (6 bases). The CDR3 is made up of 17 amino acids. CDR1 is LGHNA, CDR2 YSLEER, per germline. Trimming removed 0 bases from V and 7 bases from J, with 19 bases in between. DNA of the CDR3: TGCGCCAGCAGCCAAGATTATATGGCTAGCGTTAGGAATGAGCAGTTCTTC. Translated: CASSQDYMASVRNEQFF.

In its sample, this clonotype was seen a few times. The chain uses TRBV18 and TRBJ1-6, with D hard to call. This CDR3 is 15 amino acids long. The V gene's germline CDR1 is KGHSH and CDR2 LQKENI. V shed 4 bases and J shed 10 bases, with 17 bases lying between them. CDR3 region: CASSLGSDVTSPLHF. The CDR3 DNA sequence: TGTGCCAGCTCACTGGGGAGCGACGTTACCTCACCCCTCCACTTT.

This clonotype was seen more than once but under ten times. This sequence joins TRBV18 and TRBJ1-6; 7 nucleotides align to TRBD1. After removal of 5 bases from V and 8 bases from J, the junction contained 9 bases not matched to a gene. Germline loops: CDR1 KGHSH, CDR2 LQKENI. This CDR3 spans 15 amino acids. CDR3 DNA sequence: TGTGCCAGCTCAGGGAGACAGGGAAATGATTCACCCCTCCACTTT. Its translation: CASSGRQGNDSPLHF.

This chain links TRBV5-6 with TRBJ2-6, with unresolved D. With 10 bases removed from V and 0 bases from J, the gap between germline ends came to 8 bases. The CDR3 is made up of 13 amino acids. The germline gives CDR1 SGHDT, CDR2 YYEEEE. CDR3 sequence (DNA): TGTGCCGGCTGCCGCTCTGGGGCCAACGTCCTGACTTTC. Encoded protein: CAGCRSGANVLTF.

This chain joins TRBV6-2 or TRBV6-3 and TRBJ2-7, with D possibly being TRBD1 (7 bases). CDR3 length: 15 amino acids. V shed 2 bases and J shed 2 bases, with 13 bases lying between them. Germline V CDR1 and CDR2: MNHEY, SVGEGT. This CDR3 reads CASSYAGQQPYEQYF. CDR3 coding DNA: TGTGCCAGCAGTTACGCGGGACAGCAGCCCTACGAGCAGTACTTC.

V usage is TRBV25-1 and J usage is TRBJ2-7, with D uncertain. This CDR3 region has 14 residues. Germline V lookup: CDR1 MGHDK, CDR2 SYGVNS. V lost 6 bases and J 0 bases, leaving 12 bases between the germline ends. The CDR3: CASSFRRNSYEQYF. In nucleotides, the CDR3 is TGTGCCAGCAGCTTTAGGCGGAACTCCTACGAGCAGTACTTC.

This clonotype was counted ten times or more. The chain is built from TRBV28 and TRBJ1-1, with 8 bases fitting TRBD1. CDR1 and CDR2 from the germline V gene are MDHEN and SYDVKM. V lost 2 bases and J lost 4; bases outside the gene matches: 0. This CDR3 contains 13 residues. This chain's CDR3 is CASSLQGATEAFF. The CDR3 nucleotides read TGTGCCAGCAGTTTACAGGGGGCCACTGAAGCTTTCTTT.

This clonotype appeared a few times. The V gene is TRBV12-3 or TRBV12-4, the J gene TRBJ1-1; D unclear. This CDR3 is built from 14 residues. Trimming pared 5 bases from V and 0 bases from J, leaving 10 bases between. The DNA for the CDR3 is TGTGCCAGCAGTCCCCGCGCTCTGAACACTGAAGCTTTCTTT. Translation: CASSPRALNTEAFF.

J is TRBJ1-1 and V is TRBV12-3 or TRBV12-4, with D perhaps TRBD1 (5 bases). Trimming removed 6 bases from V and 2 bases from J, with 16 bases in between. The CDR3 has 15 residues. The CDR3 here is CASRLFSGDNTEAFF. The CDR3 nucleotides are TGTGCCAGCAGACTCTTCTCCGGGGACAACACTGAAGCTTTCTTT.

The genes are TRBV12-3 or TRBV12-4 and TRBJ2-6; D is unclear. The CDR3 sequence is 15 residues long. V lost 6 bases to trimming and J lost 0 bases, with 9 bases between them. CDR3 region: CASRVDLSGANVLTF. CDR3 nucleotide sequence: TGTGCCAGCAGGGTTGACCTCTCTGGGGCCAACGTCCTGACTTTC.

This clonotype came up a few times. The chain uses TRBV20-1 and TRBJ2-7; D may be TRBD2 (5 bases). Between the trimmed V and J ends, which lost 0 bases and 0 bases, there was a span of 12 bases. The length of the CDR3 is 15 residues. Germline CDR1 and CDR2: DFQATT and SNEGSKA (reference sequence). CDR3 sequence (DNA): TGCAGTGCTAGAGATTGGGGAGACAACTCCTACGAGCAGTACTTC. Translating it yields CSARDWGDNSYEQYF.

This clonotype was observed at least ten times. V is TRBV6-2 or TRBV6-3 and J is TRBJ2-7, with 13 bases aligning to TRBD2. Germline V gene lookup returns CDR1 MNHEY and CDR2 SVGEGT. The CDR3 totals 19 residues. Trimming removed 2 bases from V and 7 bases from J; junction bases left unmatched: 17. CDR3 protein: CASSYPTSGGPEWQEEQYF. In DNA form, the CDR3 reads TGTGCCAGCAGTTACCCGACTAGCGGGGGGCCAGAGTGGCAAGAAGAGCAGTACTTC.

This clonotype was picked up a small number of times. This sequence joins TRBV6-5 and TRBJ2-1; a possible D gene is TRBD1 (6 bases). Germline V CDR1 and CDR2: MNHEY, SVGAGI. With 2 bases removed from V and 4 bases from J, the gap between germline ends came to 6 bases. This CDR3 is 13 amino acids long. CDR3 in amino acids: CASSYGQYNEQFF. The CDR3, as DNA: TGTGCCAGCAGTTACGGACAGTACAATGAGCAGTTCTTC.

In this sample, this clonotype turned up many times. The chain employs TRBV4-3 and TRBJ2-3, with 9 bases aligning to TRBD2. Germline V gene data show CDR1 as LGHNA and CDR2 as YSLEER. This CDR3 comprises 17 residues. V was pared by 1 base and J by 0 bases, with 5 bases of the junction left unmatched. CDR3 nucleotide sequence: TGCGCCAGCAGCCAAGGGGCTAGCGGGGCTAGCACAGATACGCAGTATTTT. Encoded protein: CASSQGASGASTDTQYF.

This clonotype was seen a handful of times. The V call is TRBV5-6, the J call TRBJ2-7; no clear D. The CDR3 extends over 16 amino acids. V was trimmed by 0 bases and J by 4 bases, leaving 17 bases between them. Germline V gives CDR1 SGHDT, CDR2 YYEEEE. The CDR3 bases are TGTGCCAGCAGCTTGGCGGGCTCCCCGTCGAGGTACGAGCAGTACTTC. It codes for CASSLAGSPSRYEQYF. Drawing the rest from reference TRBV5-6 and TRBJ2-7, the complete variable domain is DAGVTQSPTHLIKTRGQQVTLRCSPKSGHDTVSWYQQALGQGPQFIFQYYEEEERQRGNFPDRFSGHQFPNYSSELNVNALLLGDSALYLCASSLAGSPSRYEQYFGPGTRLTVT.